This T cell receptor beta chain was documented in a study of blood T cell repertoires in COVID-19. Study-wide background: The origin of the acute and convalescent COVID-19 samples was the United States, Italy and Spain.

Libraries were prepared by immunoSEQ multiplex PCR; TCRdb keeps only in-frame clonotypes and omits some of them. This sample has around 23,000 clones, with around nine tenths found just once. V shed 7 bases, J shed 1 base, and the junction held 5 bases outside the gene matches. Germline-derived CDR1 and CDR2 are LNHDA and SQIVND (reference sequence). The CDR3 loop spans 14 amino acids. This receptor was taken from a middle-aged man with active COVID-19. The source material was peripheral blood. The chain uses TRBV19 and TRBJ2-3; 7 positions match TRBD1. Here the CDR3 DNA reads TGTGCCAGTAATACAGGGGCCGGCACAGATACGCAGTATTTT. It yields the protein CASNTGAGTDTQYF.